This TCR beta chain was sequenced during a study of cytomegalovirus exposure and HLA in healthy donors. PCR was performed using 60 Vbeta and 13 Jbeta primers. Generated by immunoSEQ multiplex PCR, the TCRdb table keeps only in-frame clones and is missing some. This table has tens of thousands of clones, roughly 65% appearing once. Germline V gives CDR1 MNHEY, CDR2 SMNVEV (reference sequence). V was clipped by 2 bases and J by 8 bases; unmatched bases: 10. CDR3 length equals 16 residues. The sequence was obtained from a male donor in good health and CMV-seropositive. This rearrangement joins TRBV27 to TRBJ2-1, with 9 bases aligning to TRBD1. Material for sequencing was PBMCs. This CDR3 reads CASSLVEGTGYYEQFF. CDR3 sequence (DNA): TGTGCCAGCAGTTTAGTAGAAGGGACAGGGTACTATGAGCAGTTCTTC.